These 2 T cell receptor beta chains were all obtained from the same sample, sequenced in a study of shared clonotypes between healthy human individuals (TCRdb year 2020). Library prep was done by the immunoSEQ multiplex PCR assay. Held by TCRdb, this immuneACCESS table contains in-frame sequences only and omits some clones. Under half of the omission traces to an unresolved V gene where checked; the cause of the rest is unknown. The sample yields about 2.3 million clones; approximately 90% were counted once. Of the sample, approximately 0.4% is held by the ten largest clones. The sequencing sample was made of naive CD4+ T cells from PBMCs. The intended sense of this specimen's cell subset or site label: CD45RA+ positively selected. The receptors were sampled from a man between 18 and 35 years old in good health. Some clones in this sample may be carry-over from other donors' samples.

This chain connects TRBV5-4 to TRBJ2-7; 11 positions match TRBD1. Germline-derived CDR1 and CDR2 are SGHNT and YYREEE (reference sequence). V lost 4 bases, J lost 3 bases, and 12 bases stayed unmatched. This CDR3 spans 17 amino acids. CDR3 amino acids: CASSPGQGAIVGYEQYF. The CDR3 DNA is TGTGCCAGCAGCCCAGGACAGGGGGCCATCGTTGGCTACGAGCAGTACTTC.

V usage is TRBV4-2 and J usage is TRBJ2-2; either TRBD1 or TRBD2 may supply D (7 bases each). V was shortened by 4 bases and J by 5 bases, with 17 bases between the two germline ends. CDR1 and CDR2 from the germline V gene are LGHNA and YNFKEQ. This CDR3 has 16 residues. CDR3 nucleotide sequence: TGTGCCAGCAGCCGGCAGGGGGGGAAAGGGACCGGGGAGCTGTTTTTT. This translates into CASSRQGGKGTGELFF.